These 26 T cell receptor beta chains were all obtained from the same sample, sequenced in a study of T cell repertoires in ileal Crohn's disease. Time point in this sample: neoterminal ileum biopsy at postoperative endoscopy, about 6 months after surgery. Generated by immunoSEQ multiplex PCR, the TCRdb table keeps only in-frame clones and is missing some. Among about 7,200 clones listed, around 70% were seen once. Sequencing was carried out using ileal tissue. All receptors derive from an adult with Crohn's disease.

This chain links TRBV18 with TRBJ1-2; a possible D gene is TRBD1 (5 bases). CDR1 and CDR2 (germline): KGHSH, LQKENI. Trimming removed 6 bases at V and 3 bases at J, with 11 bases between. This CDR3 has 13 amino acids. The CDR3 loop is CASSVSGYYGYTF. The CDR3 bases are TGTGCCAGCTCGGTCTCAGGGTACTATGGCTACACCTTC.

This clone was found a few times. V and J are TRBV7-2 and TRBJ2-5; weak D call: TRBD2 (5 bases). Germline loops: CDR1 SGHTA, CDR2 FQGNSA. The V gene lost 3 bases and the J gene lost 0 bases, with 17 bases spanning the gap. The CDR3 loop spans 17 amino acids. Written as DNA, the CDR3 is TGTGCCAGCAGCTTCCTTTTTAGCGCCCCGTACCAAGAGACCCAGTACTTC. This translates into CASSFLFSAPYQETQYF.

The chain is built from TRBV7-9 and TRBJ2-1; 11 bases align to TRBD1. The CDR3 covers 15 residues. Germline values: CDR1 SEHNR, CDR2 FQNEAQ (reference sequence). V gave up 5 bases and J gave up 8 bases; unmatched junction bases: 8. CDR3 sequence reads: CASSRRDRGDYEQFF. DNA for the CDR3: TGTGCCAGCAGCCGCCGGGACAGGGGGGACTATGAGCAGTTCTTC.

The V call is TRBV5-1, the J call TRBJ2-7; tentative D call: TRBD1 (6 bases). V dropped 0 bases and J dropped 3 bases, with 10 bases sitting between them. The CDR3 extends over 14 amino acids. Germline assignment: CDR1 SGHRS and CDR2 YFSETQ. The CDR3 region has the DNA TGCGCCAGCAGCTTGGCAGGGGATTTCTACGAGCAGTACTTC. Encoded protein: CASSLAGDFYEQYF.

The genes are TRBV5-1 and TRBJ1-4; D gene unclear. CDR3 length equals 14 residues. The V and J ends lost 0 bases and 0 bases respectively, with 3 bases between them. Germline V gives CDR1 SGHRS, CDR2 YFSETQ. CDR3 in amino acids: CASSLASTNEKLFF. In DNA, the CDR3 is TGCGCCAGCAGCTTGGCCTCAACTAATGAAAAACTGTTTTTT. The full variable domain, completed using reference TRBV5-1 and TRBJ1-4, is KAGVTQTPRYLIKTRGQQVTLSCSPISGHRSVSWYQQTPGQGLQFLFEYFSETQRNKGNFPGRFSGRQFSNSRSEMNVSTLELGDSALYLCASSLASTNEKLFFGSGTQLSVL.

This chain connects TRBV4-1 to TRBJ2-2; 8 nucleotides align to TRBD2. V dropped 4 bases and J dropped 0; count of bases not matched to a gene: 10. CDR1 is MGHRA and CDR2 is YSYEKL in the germline V gene. This CDR3 is 18 amino acids long. The CDR3 loop reads CASSPRGATDSNTGELFF. The CDR3 nucleotides are TGCGCCAGCAGCCCGCGGGGGGCTACAGACTCGAACACCGGGGAGCTGTTTTTT.

V usage is TRBV4-3 and J usage is TRBJ2-7; no clear D gene. This CDR3 region has 14 residues. The V and J ends lost 1 base and 7 bases respectively, with 14 bases between them. Per germline, CDR1 LGHNA and CDR2 YSLEER. In DNA form, the CDR3 reads TGCGCCAGCAGCCAAGCCAGCCCGCCGGGTGAGCAGTACTTC. Translation: CASSQASPPGEQYF.

The CDR3 region has the DNA TGTGCCAGCAGCTCTACACTAGCGGCCTACAATGAGCAGTTCTTC. Its protein is CASSSTLAAYNEQFF. The chain is built from TRBV11-3 and TRBJ2-1, with 8 bases aligning to TRBD2. CDR3 size: 15 residues. Germline CDR1 and CDR2: SGHNT and YENEEA. V trimming: 4 bases; J trimming: 2 bases; junction bases outside the gene matches: 4.

The chain uses TRBV7-2 and TRBJ2-3; tentative D call: TRBD2 (5 bases). The ends were cut back, 2 bases at V and 1 base at J, with 10 bases in the middle. The CDR3 spans 15 residues. Germline lookup yields CDR1 SGHTA and CDR2 FQGNSA. CDR3 sequence reads: CASSLNGGGTDTQYF. CDR3 bases: TGTGCCAGCAGCTTAAACGGAGGCGGCACAGATACGCAGTATTTT.

This clone has a handful of counts. V gene TRBV5-4 combines with J gene TRBJ1-4; D ambiguous. V lost 0 bases to trimming and J lost 6 bases, with 9 bases between them. CDR1 is SGHNT and CDR2 is YYREEE in the germline V gene (reference sequence). The CDR3 sequence is 14 residues long. The DNA for the CDR3 is TGTGCCAGCAGCTTGGCAGGTGCCGATGAAAAACTGTTTTTT. Its protein product is CASSLAGADEKLFF.

CDR3 sequence (DNA): TGCGCCAGCAGCCAAGGGACAGGGGACGGCTACACCTTC. Translated, it gives CASSQGTGDGYTF. The chain couples TRBV4-3 to TRBJ1-2, with 9 bases identical to TRBD1. Germline V gene data show CDR1 as LGHNA and CDR2 as YSLEER. The J segment lost 8 bases and the V segment lost 1 base, leaving 2 bases of the junction unmatched. The CDR3 covers 13 residues.

The chain couples TRBV30 to TRBJ1-1, with 7 bases identical to TRBD1. Trimming removed 3 bases from V and 0 bases from J; junction bases left unmatched: 1. Germline V gene data show CDR1 as GTSNPN and CDR2 as SVGIG (reference sequence). This CDR3 has 13 residues. In DNA form, the CDR3 reads TGTGCCTGGAGAGACAGGGTGAACACTGAAGCTTTCTTT. Protein: CAWRDRVNTEAFF.

For this clone: The same CDR3 can be traced to other DNA sequences in this sample. The rearrangement links TRBV2 to TRBJ2-7; weak D call: TRBD2 (5 bases). Per germline, CDR1 SNHLY and CDR2 FYNNEI. V was trimmed by 9 bases and J by 6 bases, leaving 24 bases between them. CDR3 length: 15 residues. For the CDR3, the DNA is TGTGCCAGTAGTCCCGTCGGAGGAAAGGGCGGCGAGCAGTACTTC. Protein sequence: CASSPVGGKGGEQYF.

The chain couples TRBV19 to TRBJ1-2, with 7 bases that match TRBD1. V lost 5 bases, J lost 6 bases, and 9 bases stayed unmatched. CDR1 and CDR2 (germline): LNHDA, SQIVND (reference sequence). The CDR3 contains 14 residues. In DNA form, the CDR3 reads TGTGCCAGTAGTTTACGGGACAGTCAGGATGGCTACACCTTC. It codes for CASSLRDSQDGYTF.

V is TRBV9 and J is TRBJ1-6; no firm D call. V lost 0 bases and J 14 bases, leaving 18 bases between the germline ends. This CDR3 spans 15 amino acids. CDR1 SGDLS and CDR2 YYNGEE come from the germline V gene. CDR3 in DNA: TGTGCCAGCAGCGTAGATGAGACTCCCCAGCGCGCCCTCCACTTT. It specifies CASSVDETPQRALHF.

V and J are TRBV29-1 and TRBJ1-1; D remains unclear. CDR1 and CDR2 (germline): SQVTM, ANQGSEA. The CDR3 totals 13 residues. Trimming cost V 3 bases and J 1 base, with 9 bases left between them. CDR3 nucleotide sequence: TGCAGCGTTGAGGCAGTAAGGAACACTGAAGCTTTCTTT. This codes for CSVEAVRNTEAFF.

The chain employs TRBV5-4 and TRBJ2-1; possible D gene TRBD2, 6 bases. Germline V CDR1 and CDR2: SGHNT, YYREEE (reference sequence). The CDR3 runs 16 residues. V lost 0 bases and J lost 7, with 17 bases in between. The CDR3 nucleotides read TGTGCCAGCAGCTTGGAGTCATCAGGGAGGAGAAATGAGCAGTTCTTC. It translates to CASSLESSGRRNEQFF.

The V call is TRBV5-1, the J call TRBJ2-3, with TRBD2 matching over 11 bases. With 4 bases clipped from V and 6 bases from J, the junction kept 16 bases outside the gene matches. This CDR3 contains 18 residues. Germline V gives CDR1 SGHRS, CDR2 YFSETQ. The CDR3 DNA reads TGCGCCAGCAGCGCCCCTCCGGGACTAGCGGCGACCGGGGATACGCAGTATTTT. Residues: CASSAPPGLAATGDTQYF.

The chain combines TRBV19 with TRBJ1-2, with D tentatively TRBD1 (5 bases). Trimming took 3 bases from V and 6 from J, leaving 11 bases between them. Germline V gene sequence: CDR1 LNHDA, CDR2 SQIVND (reference sequence). The CDR3 sequence is 13 residues long. CDR3 sequence (DNA): TGTGCCAGTAGTATGGGGACGGGAGATGGCTACACCTTC. As protein: CASSMGTGDGYTF.

This chain uses TRBV5-1 with TRBJ2-7, with 11 bases fitting TRBD2. The germline V gene has CDR1 SGHRS and CDR2 YFSETQ. The CDR3 spans 16 residues. V lost 4 bases, J lost 2 bases, and 8 bases stayed unmatched. CDR3 DNA: TGCGCCAGCAGCCCGGGACTAGCGGCATACCCCTACGAGCAGTACTTC. This translates into CASSPGLAAYPYEQYF.

This clone was detected only a few times. V gene TRBV5-1 combines with J gene TRBJ1-2; 10 bases are shared with TRBD1. Trimming removed 2 bases from V and 7 bases from J; junction bases left unmatched: 5. Germline-derived CDR1 and CDR2 are SGHRS and YFSETQ. This CDR3 comprises 14 residues. CDR3 coding DNA: TGCGCCAGCAGCTTCCGGGACAGGGGTGGTGGCTACACCTTC. It is translated as CASSFRDRGGGYTF.

The V and J genes are TRBV5-4 and TRBJ2-2, with D uncertain. Trimming took off 2 bases at V and 2 bases at J, with 13 bases between the two ends. The germline V gene encodes CDR1 SGHNT and CDR2 YYREEE (reference sequence). This CDR3 contains 16 residues. CDR3 loop: CASSFRIASNTGELFF. The CDR3 DNA follows: TGTGCCAGCAGCTTTAGGATAGCCTCAAACACCGGGGAGCTGTTTTTT.

V and J are TRBV6-5 and TRBJ1-2, with D unclear. Germline CDR1 MNHEY, CDR2 SVGAGI. CDR3 length: 13 residues. Between the trimmed V and J ends, which lost 5 bases and 8 bases, there was a span of 15 bases. The CDR3 is CASSAGGEWGYTF. Here the CDR3 DNA reads TGTGCCAGCAGTGCAGGCGGGGAGTGGGGCTACACCTTC.

This clone appeared once. The chain employs TRBV7-2 and TRBJ2-2; TRBD2 is a possible D gene (6 bases). Germline CDR1 and CDR2: SGHTA and FQGNSA. V shed 2 bases and J shed 5 bases, with 15 bases lying between them. This CDR3 spans 16 amino acids. The CDR3 region is CASSLKARGLTGELFF. The CDR3 DNA follows: TGTGCCAGCAGCTTAAAAGCTCGGGGGTTGACCGGGGAGCTGTTTTTT.

V and J are TRBV6-6 and TRBJ1-5, with D unresolved. The CDR3 has 13 residues. V was cut by 7 bases and J by 4 bases, with 11 bases left in between. CDR1 MNHNY and CDR2 SVGAGI come from the germline V gene (reference sequence). The CDR3: CASTSTPNQPQHF. The CDR3 DNA sequence: TGTGCCAGCACTTCGACACCAAATCAGCCCCAGCATTTT.

This chain links TRBV30 with TRBJ2-4, with 7 bases fitting TRBD1. V lost 2 bases and J lost 7; bases outside the gene matches: 8. The germline V gene encodes CDR1 GTSNPN and CDR2 SVGIG (reference sequence). CDR3 size: 14 residues. The CDR3 DNA reads TGTGCCTGGAGTAAGGGGGCTGGGCCGAACATTCAGTACTTC. Its protein product is CAWSKGAGPNIQYF. Together with reference TRBV30 and TRBJ2-4, the CDR3 gives the full variable domain: SQTIHQWPATLVQPVGSPLSLECTVEGTSNPNLYWYRQAAGRGLQLLFYSVGIGQISSEVPQNLSASRPQDRQFILSSKKLLLSDSGFYLCAWSKGAGPNIQYFGAGTRLSVL.